This record covers a single T cell receptor beta chain. Every sample had a minimum of 6.5 million PBMCs isolated. It was with a sample-barcoded 5' primer and a J-beta primer mix that a second PCR of roughly 7 to 11 cycles was run. All cDNA molecules were each tagged by a template-switch adaptor with 12 random nucleotides. TCRdb reanalysed the 5' RACE reads using MiXCR and keeps one entry per CDR3 protein. In the table there are around 800,000 distinct CDR3 sequences, around a quarter of which are singletons. The data belong to a study of blood T cells in healthy people across ages. The V gene's germline CDR1 is DFQATT and CDR2 SNEGSKA (reference sequence). Trimming left V 2 bases short and J 9 bases short, with 16 bases between. This CDR3 is 13 amino acids long. The same sample was also used in a study of T cells of mothers and their children.

V and J are TRBV20-1 and TRBJ2-5, with a weak D call TRBD1 (5 bases). This receptor was obtained from a boy younger than 18 in good health. Specimen: blood. CDR3 protein: CSARPTGKGAQYF. Written as DNA, the CDR3 is TGCAGTGCTAGACCAACCGGCAAAGGGGCCCAGTACTTC.